This T cell receptor beta chain was recorded in a study of tumor and adjacent non-tumor tissue in lung cancer. Overall study findings and caveats: Tumor repertoires had a smaller top 100 clone share than normal lung.

TCRbeta libraries were built with three rounds of nested PCR, modified from ARM-PCR. MiXCR was run by TCRdb on the multiplex PCR reads, yielding one entry per CDR3 protein. The table lists tens of thousands of distinct CDR3 sequences, 60% of them singletons. In the case of this clonotype: Its antigen is undetermined. Since no conserved phenylalanine or tryptophan closes the CDR3, a read error is the likely cause.

The template was RNA from unsorted bulk tissue. The sequence was obtained from a man between 50 and 59 years old with non-small cell lung cancer. Sequencing was performed on lung tumor tissue.

CDR3 in amino acids: CASSSRTADAFI. The CDR3 DNA reads TGTGCCAGCAGTAGCCGGACAGCTGATGCTTTCATT. This chain uses TRBV12-3 or TRBV12-4 with TRBJ1-1, with TRBD1 as a possible D gene (6 bases). The CDR3 is made up of 12 amino acids.